The rows below give T cell receptor beta chains drawn from one sample of a study of cytomegalovirus exposure and HLA in healthy donors. Measured with immunoSEQ multiplex PCR; TCRdb has only the in-frame clones, and not every one. The repertoire holds 60,000 to 85,000 clones, with about three quarters as singletons. The sequencing input was PBMCs. These receptors all stem from a male donor in good health and CMV-seropositive. Each CDR3 is given with its conserved first and last residue. D genes are given only for firm matches. Part of the rows lack a size; the others show once, few, many or a class for expanded clones.

V: TRBV11-2; J: TRBJ2-4; D: TRBD2; size: NA; DNA: TGTGCCAGCAGCTTAGCCTTGCGGGGGGGCCTCGTTGACATTCAGTACTTC; CDR3: CASSLALRGGLVDIQYF
V: TRBV29-1; J: TRBJ2-1; D: NA; size: NA; DNA: TGCAGCGTTGTTTACAGCTACAATGAGCAGTTCTTC; CDR3: CSVVYSYNEQFF
V: TRBV5-1; J: TRBJ2-3; D: NA; size: NA; DNA: TGCGCCAGCAGCAATATAGCTACCGATACGCAGTATTTT; CDR3: CASSNIATDTQYF
V: TRBV30; J: TRBJ2-1; D: NA; size: NA; DNA: TGTGCCTGGGGTCTTAACAGGGATCTATACAATGAGCAGTTCTTC; CDR3: CAWGLNRDLYNEQFF
V: TRBV12-1; J: TRBJ1-5; D: NA; size: NA; DNA: TGTGCCAGCAGCCCAAGCCCACCCCGTGGACTGATGGTCAGGTGGCCCCAGCATTTT; CDR3: CASSPSPPRGLMVRWPQHF
V: TRBV7-2; J: TRBJ1-6; D: NA; size: NA; DNA: TGTGCCAGCAGCCCCTCGACAGGCGGTAATTCACCCCTCCACTTT; CDR3: CASSPSTGGNSPLHF
V: TRBV12-5; J: TRBJ1-2; D: NA; size: NA; DNA: TGTGCTAGTGCCAGGGACATTTATGGCTACACCTTC; CDR3: CASARDIYGYTF
V: TRBV19; J: TRBJ1-5; D: TRBD1; size: NA; DNA: TGTGCCAGCGGGCAGGGGGATGATCAGCCCCAGCATTTT; CDR3: CASGQGDDQPQHF
V: TRBV9; J: TRBJ2-2; D: NA; size: NA; DNA: TGTGCCAGCAGCGTAGGGACAGTAAACACCGGGGAGCTGTTTTTT; CDR3: CASSVGTVNTGELFF
V: TRBV9; J: TRBJ2-1; D: TRBD2; size: NA; DNA: TGTGCCAGCAGCGTTGATCCGGGACTAGGGAGGAATGAGCAGTTCTTC; CDR3: CASSVDPGLGRNEQFF
V: TRBV7-8; J: TRBJ2-5; D: TRBD1; size: NA; DNA: TGTGCCAGCAGCCTAGGGACAGTCCGTCAAGAGACCCAGTACTTC; CDR3: CASSLGTVRQETQYF
V: TRBV7-9; J: TRBJ2-4; D: NA; size: NA; DNA: TGTGCCAGCAGCTTAGAACAGCTAGCCAAAAACATTCAGTACTTC; CDR3: CASSLEQLAKNIQYF
V: TRBV6-5; J: TRBJ2-7; D: NA; size: NA; DNA: TGTGCCACTGCCAGAGGTGTATACTACGAGCAGTACTTC; CDR3: CATARGVYYEQYF
V: TRBV6-6; J: TRBJ1-5; D: NA; size: NA; DNA: TGTGCCAGCAGTGCAGGGTTGGGTATGGGCAATCAGCCCCAGCATTTT; CDR3: CASSAGLGMGNQPQHF
V: TRBV30; J: TRBJ1-4; D: TRBD1; size: NA; DNA: TGTGCCTGGAGTGTAGACAGGGGGGAGGAAAAACTGTTTTTT; CDR3: CAWSVDRGEEKLFF
V: TRBV19; J: TRBJ2-5; D: TRBD2; size: few; DNA: TGTGCCAGTAGTATTCCTAGCGGGGGCCGCGAGACCCAGTACTTC; CDR3: CASSIPSGGRETQYF
V: TRBV5-1; J: TRBJ1-6; D: NA; size: NA; DNA: TGCGCCAGCAGCCCCAGAAATTGGGCAGGGAATTCACCCCTCCACTTT; CDR3: CASSPRNWAGNSPLHF
V: TRBV5-3; J: TRBJ1-5; D: NA; size: few; DNA: TGTGCCAGAAGCTTGATCAGGGGCAACAATCAGCCCCAGCATTTT; CDR3: CARSLIRGNNQPQHF
V: TRBV6-5; J: TRBJ1-5; D: NA; size: NA; DNA: TGTGCCAGCAGTAGACGAATCACGAGGGAGCCCCAGCATTTT; CDR3: CASSRRITREPQHF
V: TRBV7-2; J: TRBJ2-2; D: NA; size: NA; DNA: TGTGCCAGCAGCTTCCGGACAGACCCGTCGAACACCGGGGAGCTGTTTTTT; CDR3: CASSFRTDPSNTGELFF
V: TRBV19; J: TRBJ2-1; D: TRBD2; size: NA; DNA: TGTGCCAGTAGTATCCGCGCTGGACTAGCGGGCAATTACAATGAGCAGTTCTTC; CDR3: CASSIRAGLAGNYNEQFF
V: TRBV7-3; J: TRBJ2-2; D: TRBD1; size: NA; DNA: TGTGCCAGCAGCCCTACTAAGATGACAGGGAAAATAACCGGGGAGCTGTTTTTT; CDR3: CASSPTKMTGKITGELFF
V: TRBV7-9; J: TRBJ1-4; D: NA; size: NA; DNA: TGTTCCAGCAGCCCAGGACTAGGGAAATCTAATGAAAAACTGTTTTTT; CDR3: CSSSPGLGKSNEKLFF
V: TRBV4-2; J: TRBJ2-2; D: TRBD2; size: NA; DNA: TGTGCCAGCACCCCGGGACTAGCGAACACCGGGGAGCTGTTTTTT; CDR3: CASTPGLANTGELFF
V: TRBV28; J: TRBJ2-7; D: NA; size: NA; DNA: TGTGCCAGCAGTTTTGAAGCCCGGGTATCCTACGAGCAGTACTTC; CDR3: CASSFEARVSYEQYF
V: TRBV28; J: TRBJ2-7; D: TRBD2; size: NA; DNA: TGTGCCACCCTACCGGGACTAGCAAGATCAAGCTCCTACGAGCAGTACTTC; CDR3: CATLPGLARSSSYEQYF
V: TRBV9; J: TRBJ2-1; D: TRBD1; size: NA; DNA: TGTGCCAGCAGCGCCAGAGACAGGGAAGGGGATGAGCAGTTCTTC; CDR3: CASSARDREGDEQFF